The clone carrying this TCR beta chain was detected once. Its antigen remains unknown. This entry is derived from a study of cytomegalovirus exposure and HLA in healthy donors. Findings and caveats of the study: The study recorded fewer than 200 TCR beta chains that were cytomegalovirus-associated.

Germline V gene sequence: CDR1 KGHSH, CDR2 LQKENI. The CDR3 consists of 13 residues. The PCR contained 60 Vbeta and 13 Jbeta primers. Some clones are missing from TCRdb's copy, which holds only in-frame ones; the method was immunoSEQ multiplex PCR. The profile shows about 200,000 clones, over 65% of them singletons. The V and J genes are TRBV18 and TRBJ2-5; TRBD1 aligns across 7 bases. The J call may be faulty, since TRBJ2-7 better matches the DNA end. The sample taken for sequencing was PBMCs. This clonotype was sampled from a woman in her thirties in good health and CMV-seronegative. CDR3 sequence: CASSASGGYEQYF. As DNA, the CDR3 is TGTGCCAGCTCCGCGTCAGGGGGCTACGAGCAGTACTTC.